This entry concerns a single T cell receptor beta chain. The antigen is undetermined. V was pared by 4 bases and J by 4 bases, with 19 bases between. Germline CDR1 reads SGHTA; CDR2 reads FQGNSA. The CDR3 spans 16 residues. Specified treatment: roughly 11-day PBMC culture with coronavirus spike peptide pools or control peptides (ViraFEST assay). The data were obtained in a study of vaccination and CD4 T cells after COVID-19. Sequencing of the DNA from cultured CD4+ T cells was carried out with the Oncomine TCR Beta short-read assay. TCRdb re-called the PCR reads with MiXCR, one entry per CDR3 protein. Of about 20,000 distinct CDR3 sequences in the sample, around half are singletons; the top ten hold 7.4%.

The sequencing input was CD4+ T cells from blood, cultured in vitro. The J gene is TRBJ1-2, the V gene TRBV7-2; weak D call: TRBD1 (6 bases). This sequence was found in a human donor who had recovered from COVID-19. CDR3 in amino acids: CASSSTTRTAGYGYTF. The CDR3 nucleotides are TGTGCCAGCAGCTCTACGACCAGGACAGCCGGCTATGGCTACACCTTC.